The clone carrying this T cell receptor beta chain was recorded many times. Its antigen is undetermined. Germline lookup yields CDR1 KGHSH and CDR2 LQKENI. The V gene lost 6 bases and the J gene lost 5 bases, with 17 bases spanning the gap. This CDR3 is built from 15 residues. The lymph nodes were axillary draining lymph nodes from breast cancer patients. Using its own MiXCR run on the multiplex PCR reads, TCRdb lists one record per CDR3 protein. The table records over 200,000 distinct CDR3 sequences, 34% of them present only once. The data stem from a study of breast tumors, draining lymph nodes, adjacent tissues. The study, taken as a whole, reports: Tumors had less TCR diversity than lymph nodes, more than nontumor tissue.

This chain connects TRBV18 to TRBJ1-5, with D unresolved. The specimen sequenced was axillary lymph node tissue. The clonotype was recovered from a female donor with breast cancer. Some clones in this sample may be carry-over from other donors' samples. The CDR3 nucleotides read TGTGCCAGCTCGGTAACAAGGACTGGGGATCAGCCCCAGCATTTT. This translates into CASSVTRTGDQPQHF.